This T cell receptor (beta chain) appears in the sequencing data of a study of cytomegalovirus exposure and HLA in healthy donors. Trimming removed 0 bases from V and 3 bases from J, with 15 bases in between. The CDR3 runs to 17 residues. CDR1 and CDR2 (germline): LNHNV, YYDKDF (reference sequence). Primers included in the PCR were 60 Vbeta and 13 Jbeta primers. Clones were sequenced by immunoSEQ multiplex PCR, and TCRdb holds only the in-frame ones, with some missing. The repertoire holds 130,000 or so clones, with roughly four fifths as singletons. The receptor was derived from a female donor in good health and CMV-seronegative. This chain joins TRBV15 and TRBJ2-4; D is perhaps TRBD1 (6 bases). The sequenced material came from PBMCs. CDR3 bases: TGTGCCACCAGCAGAGATCTCGAGGGGGTCATCAAAAACATTCAGTACTTC. Translation: CATSRDLEGVIKNIQYF. Drawing the rest from reference TRBV15 and TRBJ2-4, the complete variable domain is DAMVIQNPRYQVTQFGKPVTLSCSQTLNHNVMYWYQQKSSQAPKLLFHYYDKDFNNEADTPDNFQSRRPNTSFCFLDIRSPGLGDTAMYLCATSRDLEGVIKNIQYFGAGTRLSVL.